This T cell receptor (beta chain) appears in the sequencing data of a study of shared clonotypes between healthy human individuals. Study results and limitations: The sampled material consisted only of blood, and tissue repertoires are likely to differ. Measured sharing among donors was expected to vary with sequencing depth.

For this clone: Its antigen is unidentified.

The assay was immunoSEQ multiplex PCR, and TCRdb's table has in-frame clones only and misses some. The sample yields more than 2,000,000 clones, about 92% seen once. Sequenced material: naive CD4+ T cells sorted from blood. Subset noted: CD45RA+ positively selected. The TCR comes from a man in his late teens or twenties in good health.

DNA for the CDR3: TGTGCCGCAGCACGGGGGGCGGCTGGGGCCAACGTCCTGACTTTC. This gives the protein CAAARGAAGANVLTF. The chain combines TRBV28 with TRBJ2-6; D perhaps matches TRBD2 (7 bases). Looked up from germline, CDR1 is MDHEN and CDR2 is SYDVKM. The CDR3 consists of 15 residues. V was clipped by 11 bases and J by 2 bases, with 16 bases between them. Together with reference TRBV28 and TRBJ2-6, the CDR3 gives the full variable domain: DVKVTQSSRYLVKRTGEKVFLECVQDMDHENMFWYRQDPGLGLRLIYFSYDVKMKEKGDIPEGYSVSREKKERFSLILESASTNQTSMYLCAAARGAAGANVLTFGAGSRLTVL.